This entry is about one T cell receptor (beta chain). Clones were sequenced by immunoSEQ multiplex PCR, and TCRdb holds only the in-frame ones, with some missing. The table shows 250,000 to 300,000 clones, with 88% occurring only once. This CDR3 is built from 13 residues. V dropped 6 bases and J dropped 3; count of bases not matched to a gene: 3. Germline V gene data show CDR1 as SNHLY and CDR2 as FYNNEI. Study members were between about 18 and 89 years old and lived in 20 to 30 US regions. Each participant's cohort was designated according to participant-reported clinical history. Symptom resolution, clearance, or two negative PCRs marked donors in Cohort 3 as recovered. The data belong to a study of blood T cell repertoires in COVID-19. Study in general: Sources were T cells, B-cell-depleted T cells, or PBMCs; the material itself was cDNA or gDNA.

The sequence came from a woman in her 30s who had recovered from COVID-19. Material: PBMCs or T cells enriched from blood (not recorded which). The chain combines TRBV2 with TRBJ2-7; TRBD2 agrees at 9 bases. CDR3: CASRKTSGYEQYF. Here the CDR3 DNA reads TGTGCCAGCAGGAAGACTAGCGGCTACGAGCAGTACTTC.